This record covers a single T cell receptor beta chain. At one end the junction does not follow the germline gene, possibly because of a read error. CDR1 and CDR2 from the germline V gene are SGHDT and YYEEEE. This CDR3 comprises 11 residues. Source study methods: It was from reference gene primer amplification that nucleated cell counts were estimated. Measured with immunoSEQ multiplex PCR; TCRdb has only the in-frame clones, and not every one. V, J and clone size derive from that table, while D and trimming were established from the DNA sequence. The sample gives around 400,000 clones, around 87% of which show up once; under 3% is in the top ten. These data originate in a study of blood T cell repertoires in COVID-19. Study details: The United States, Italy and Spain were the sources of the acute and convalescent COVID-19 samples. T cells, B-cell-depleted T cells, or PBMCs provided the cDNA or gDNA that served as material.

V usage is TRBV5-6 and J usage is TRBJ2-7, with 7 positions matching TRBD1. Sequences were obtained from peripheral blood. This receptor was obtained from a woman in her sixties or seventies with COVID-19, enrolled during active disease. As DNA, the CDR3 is TGTGCCAGCAGCCCGATGACAGGGATCGACTTC. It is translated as CASSPMTGIDF.